This is a list of T cell receptor beta chains from one sample in a study of CD8+ T cells in alopecia areata. Produced via immunoSEQ multiplex PCR; TCRdb's table is partial and in-frame only. The sample records some 190,000 clones, roughly 60% being singletons. This sample comprised CD4+ T cells sorted from blood, obtained at week 24, from a patient treated with tofacitinib. The receptors shown here come from a human donor with alopecia areata. The CDR3 runs from the conserved cysteine through the conserved F or W. A D gene is named only where the DNA matches it firmly. Size values are once, few and many counts, or a class for expanded clones, and some rows have none.

V: TRBV29-1
J: TRBJ2-7
D: TRBD1
size: .
DNA: TGCAGCGTTCGACAGGGGGGCGACGAGCAGTACTTC
CDR3: CSVRQGGDEQYF

V: TRBV29-1
J: TRBJ1-5
D: .
size: .
DNA: TGCAGCGTTGATGGTGGTGGGAGTAATCAGCCCCAGCATTTT
CDR3: CSVDGGGSNQPQHF

V: TRBV9
J: TRBJ1-2
D: .
size: .
DNA: TGTGCCAGCAGCGTAGGACAGGTTTATGGCTACACCTTC
CDR3: CASSVGQVYGYTF

V: TRBV29-1
J: TRBJ2-1
D: TRBD2
size: .
DNA: TGCAGCTTGGAGCGGGGGGGCCTGGGAAATGAGCAGTTCTTC
CDR3: CSLERGGLGNEQFF

V: TRBV29-1
J: TRBJ2-6
D: .
size: .
DNA: TGCAGCGTCCTCGACAACTCTGGGGCCAACGTCCTGACTTTC
CDR3: CSVLDNSGANVLTF

V: TRBV7-8
J: TRBJ2-7
D: TRBD1
size: .
DNA: TGTGCCAGCAGCCGAGACGGTCCGGGACAGGGGTATTACGAGCAGTACTTC
CDR3: CASSRDGPGQGYYEQYF

V: TRBV7-9
J: TRBJ2-3
D: .
size: .
DNA: TGTGCCACCCCCTCGGGTTTAGATACGCAGTATTTT
CDR3: CATPSGLDTQYF

V: TRBV7-9
J: TRBJ1-2
D: TRBD1
size: few
DNA: TGTGCCAGCAGCTTAAATACGGACAGGGAGGGCTACACCTTC
CDR3: CASSLNTDREGYTF

V: TRBV30
J: TRBJ2-1
D: .
size: .
DNA: TGTGCCTGGTTTAGGCGATCTGGGGAGAACAATGAGCAGTTCTTC
CDR3: CAWFRRSGENNEQFF

V: TRBV5-1
J: TRBJ2-4
D: .
size: .
DNA: TGCGCCAGCAGCTTGGGACGTGACAAAAACATTCAGTACTTC
CDR3: CASSLGRDKNIQYF

V: TRBV14
J: TRBJ2-1
D: .
size: .
DNA: TGTGCCAGCAGCCACGAGGCAGAGCAGTTCTTC
CDR3: CASSHEAEQFF

V: TRBV4-3
J: TRBJ1-5
D: .
size: few
DNA: TGCGCCAGCAGCCAACGGGGTAATCAGCCCCAGCATTTT
CDR3: CASSQRGNQPQHF

V: TRBV4-3
J: TRBJ2-1
D: .
size: .
DNA: TGCGCCAGCAGCCAAGGGGTCAGCTCCTACAATGAGCAGTTCTTC
CDR3: CASSQGVSSYNEQFF

V: TRBV10-3
J: TRBJ2-3
D: .
size: .
DNA: TGTGCCATCAGTGAGTTGGGATCTAGCCTAGCTAGCACAGATACGCAGTATTTT
CDR3: CAISELGSSLASTDTQYF

V: TRBV5-1
J: TRBJ1-2
D: .
size: .
DNA: TGCGCCAGCAGCTTGGACGGGGTTGGTGGCTACACCTTC
CDR3: CASSLDGVGGYTF

V: TRBV9
J: TRBJ2-1
D: .
size: .
DNA: TGTGCCAGCAGCGTAGGGGGGATCAATGAGCAGTTCTTC
CDR3: CASSVGGINEQFF

V: TRBV19
J: TRBJ2-1
D: .
size: .
DNA: TGTGCCAGTAGCGTATACAATGAGCAGTTCTTC
CDR3: CASSVYNEQFF

V: TRBV5-6
J: TRBJ1-5
D: .
size: .
DNA: TGTGCCAGCAGCTTGTCACAGGGAAATCAGCCCCAGCATTTT
CDR3: CASSLSQGNQPQHF

V: TRBV29-1
J: TRBJ1-2
D: .
size: few
DNA: TGCAGCGCCCAGACCTCTACGAGGGGCTACACCTTC
CDR3: CSAQTSTRGYTF

V: TRBV10-3
J: TRBJ1-1
D: .
size: .
DNA: TGTGCCATCAGTGAAGGGGGAACGAACACTGAAGCTTTCTTT
CDR3: CAISEGGTNTEAFF

V: TRBV29-1
J: TRBJ1-2
D: .
size: .
DNA: TGCAGCGTCCGTCGGTCTTCCGGGGGCTACACCTTC
CDR3: CSVRRSSGGYTF

V: TRBV10-3
J: TRBJ1-2
D: TRBD1
size: many
DNA: TGTGCCATCAGTTCCGGGACAGGCACCTGGGGCTACACCTTC
CDR3: CAISSGTGTWGYTF

V: TRBV29-1
J: TRBJ2-1
D: .
size: few
DNA: TGCAGCACCATGCCCCAGGGGGGGAGACTCAATGAGCAGTTCTTC
CDR3: CSTMPQGGRLNEQFF

V: TRBV25-1
J: TRBJ1-6
D: TRBD1
size: .
DNA: TGTGCCAGCAGTGAATCCGACAGGGGGCACTCACCCCTCCACTTT
CDR3: CASSESDRGHSPLHF

V: TRBV5-1
J: TRBJ2-3
D: .
size: .
DNA: TGCGCCAGCAGCACCCGGGGACCAGATACGCAGTATTTT
CDR3: CASSTRGPDTQYF

V: TRBV11-2
J: TRBJ2-2
D: .
size: .
DNA: TGTGCCAGCAGCCCTGCGGGCGCCGGGGAGCTGTTTTTT
CDR3: CASSPAGAGELFF

V: TRBV5-1
J: TRBJ1-1
D: .
size: .
DNA: TGCGCCAGCAGTTCTATCGGACGGGCGGAAGCTTTCTTT
CDR3: CASSSIGRAEAFF

V: TRBV7-2
J: TRBJ2-7
D: TRBD1
size: few
DNA: TGTGCCAGCAGCTGGCGGGACAGGGGTGGCGAGCAGTACTTC
CDR3: CASSWRDRGGEQYF

V: TRBV29-1
J: TRBJ2-3
D: TRBD2
size: .
DNA: TGCAGCGTTGGTAATTTACTAGCGGGGGACGGGTATTTT
CDR3: CSVGNLLAGDGYF

V: TRBV12-5
J: TRBJ1-5
D: .
size: few
DNA: TGTGCTAGTGGTTTGTTGGGGAATCAGCCCCAGCATTTT
CDR3: CASGLLGNQPQHF

V: TRBV12-5
J: TRBJ1-1
D: .
size: many
DNA: TGTGCTAGTGGTTTGTTACGGGGGAACACTGAAGCTTTCTTT
CDR3: CASGLLRGNTEAFF

V: TRBV2
J: TRBJ1-2
D: TRBD1
size: .
DNA: TGTGCCAGCAGTGAAGAGGGGGCGGTTGCGAGTGGCTACACCTTC
CDR3: CASSEEGAVASGYTF

V: TRBV5-4
J: TRBJ1-1
D: .
size: .
DNA: TGTGCCAGCAGCTTGGGACAAACGAACACTGAAGCTTTCTTT
CDR3: CASSLGQTNTEAFF

V: TRBV6-1
J: TRBJ2-7
D: TRBD1
size: .
DNA: TGTGCCAGCAGGCAGGGGGTATCTTACGAGCAGTACTTC
CDR3: CASRQGVSYEQYF

V: TRBV30
J: TRBJ1-1
D: .
size: .
DNA: TGTGCCTGGAGTCCATTGAACACTGAAGCTTTCTTT
CDR3: CAWSPLNTEAFF

V: TRBV29-1
J: TRBJ1-2
D: .
size: .
DNA: TGCAGCTCAGCATATGGAGGGGCAGATGGCTACACCTTC
CDR3: CSSAYGGADGYTF

V: TRBV6-6
J: TRBJ2-3
D: .
size: .
DNA: TGTGCCAGCAGACGAACCCGACAGGCCTACACAGATACGCAGTATTTT
CDR3: CASRRTRQAYTDTQYF

V: TRBV7-2
J: TRBJ2-3
D: .
size: few
DNA: TGTGCCAGCAGCTTAGTCCGGGGGACAGATACGCAGTATTTT
CDR3: CASSLVRGTDTQYF

V: TRBV29-1
J: TRBJ2-3
D: .
size: few
DNA: TGCAGCGTTGAAGATGGTACAGATACGCAGTATTTT
CDR3: CSVEDGTDTQYF

V: TRBV30
J: TRBJ1-6
D: .
size: .
DNA: TGTGCCTGGAATATCAATTCACCCCTCCACTTT
CDR3: CAWNINSPLHF

V: TRBV29-1
J: TRBJ1-1
D: .
size: few
DNA: TGCAGCGTTGTGTTACAGATGAACACTGAAGCTTTCTTT
CDR3: CSVVLQMNTEAFF

V: TRBV5-1
J: TRBJ1-4
D: .
size: few
DNA: TGCGCCAGCACGACGGGAAATGAAAAACTGTTTTTT
CDR3: CASTTGNEKLFF

V: TRBV7-3
J: TRBJ2-1
D: TRBD2
size: .
DNA: TGTGCCAGCAGCAGAGGGACTAGCGGGGCGCAGTTCTTC
CDR3: CASSRGTSGAQFF

V: TRBV13
J: TRBJ2-7
D: TRBD1
size: once
DNA: TGTGCCAGCAGCGGAGGACAGGGAATGAGATACGAGCAGTACTTC
CDR3: CASSGGQGMRYEQYF

V: TRBV9
J: TRBJ1-2
D: .
size: .
DNA: TGTGCCAGCAGCGAAGCCGGGACACCCAACTATGGCTACACCTTC
CDR3: CASSEAGTPNYGYTF

V: TRBV30
J: TRBJ1-1
D: TRBD1
size: once
DNA: TGTGCCCGACAGGGGGGTGGGACTGAAGCTTTCTTT
CDR3: CARQGGGTEAFF

V: TRBV7-2
J: TRBJ2-7
D: .
size: .
DNA: TGTGCCAGCAGCGCCCTAAGGGGGGTCGAGCAGTACTTC
CDR3: CASSALRGVEQYF

V: TRBV7-9
J: TRBJ2-7
D: TRBD2
size: .
DNA: TGTGCCAGCAGCCGCAGGTCCGGGGGGAGCTCCTACGAGCAGTACTTC
CDR3: CASSRRSGGSSYEQYF

V: TRBV2
J: TRBJ1-2
D: TRBD1
size: .
DNA: TGTGCCAGCAGATATGAAGCAGGGGGCGGCTACACCTTC
CDR3: CASRYEAGGGYTF

V: TRBV7-9
J: TRBJ2-1
D: .
size: few
DNA: TGTGCCAGCAGATTGTCCGGACCCTACAATGAGCAGTTCTTC
CDR3: CASRLSGPYNEQFF

V: TRBV14
J: TRBJ2-5
D: .
size: .
DNA: TGTGCCAGCAGCCAAGGACAGTCGATCCAAGAGACCCAGTACTTC
CDR3: CASSQGQSIQETQYF